This T cell receptor (beta chain) came from a study of PD-1 blockade in classical Hodgkin lymphoma. General study findings and limits: Newly diagnosed patients were reported to exhibit reduced baseline TCR diversity relative to healthy donors.

Relapse was seen in all patients after autologous stem cell transplantation, and brentuximab vedotin exposure was variable. The protocol was immunoSEQ multiplex PCR, while the TCRdb copy is restricted to in-frame clones and leaves out a portion. The profile covers about 97,000 clones, with approximately 83% appearing a single time and 9.5% to 15% taken by the ten largest. For this clone: The antigen is unknown.

V was cut by 8 bases and J by 2 bases, with 8 bases left in between. Germline V CDR1 and CDR2: MNHNS, SASEGT. The CDR3 runs to 12 residues. The receptor's source is a human donor with classical Hodgkin lymphoma. The chain combines TRBV6-1 with TRBJ2-3; D is ambiguous. This sample comprised peripheral blood mononuclear cells (PBMCs), obtained at baseline. DNA of the CDR3: TGTGCCAGCTCGGAAGTCACAGATACGCAGTATTTT. Protein product: CASSEVTDTQYF.